This T cell receptor (beta chain) was captured by sequencing in a study of type 1 regulatory T cells. Across the study: T-allo10 is a Tr1-enriched, alloantigen-specific CD4 T cell product made in vitro. Overall study results and limits: Type 1 regulatory T cells had a more restricted TCR repertoire than non-type 1 regulatory T cells.

V was pared by 9 bases and J by 7 bases, with 18 bases of the junction left unmatched. The CDR3 spans 16 residues. Germline V gives CDR1 MNHEY, CDR2 SVGEGT. This clonotype was detected only a few times. Its antigen is undetermined. MiXCR, applied by TCRdb to the reads, yields one record per CDR3 protein. Here the sample spans tens of thousands of distinct CDR3 sequences, less than 25% being singletons. The chain recombines TRBV6-2 or TRBV6-3 with TRBJ2-7, with TRBD2 identical over 10 bases. This clonotype originated in a human donor in good health. Sequenced input: cultured type 1 regulatory T (Tr1) cells, either the whole culture or a sorted fraction (not recorded which). The CDR3, as DNA: TGTGCCAGAGCCCCTGGACTAGCGGTACCCCCAGGTGAGCAGTACTTC. Its protein product is CARAPGLAVPPGEQYF.